This is a list of T cell receptor beta chains from one sample in a study of Ad26.COV2.S vaccination and SARS-CoV-2 variants. TCRdb keeps only in-frame clones here, not all; method: immunoSEQ multiplex PCR. Among 410,000 or so clones listed, 90% were seen once. The sample here was peripheral blood, taken in a trial of Ad26.COV2.S vaccine versus placebo. These receptors were obtained from a person aged 18 to 59 who received the Ad26.COV2.S COVID-19 vaccine or a placebo. Each CDR3 is given with its conserved first and last residue. Each record gives: D gene, clone size, V gene, J gene, CDR3 DNA, CDR3 protein. A D gene is named only where the DNA matches it firmly. Size is omitted from some rows. Given values are once, few, many or a class for expanded clones.

>-|once|TRBV29-1|TRBJ1-1
TGCAGCGTGGACGATATGAACACTGAAGCTTTCTTT
CSVDDMNTEAFF
>-|-|TRBV6-5|TRBJ2-1
TGTGCCAGCAGCCTCGCAGGCTACAATGAGCAGTTCTTC
CASSLAGYNEQFF
>-|-|TRBV5-1|TRBJ1-1
TGCGCAAGCAAGGGGGGCTCGAACACTGAAGCTTTCTTT
CASKGGSNTEAFF
>-|once|TRBV5-1|TRBJ1-5
TGCGCCAGCAGTCCGGAGCTCAATCAGCCCCAGCATTTT
CASSPELNQPQHF
>TRBD1|-|TRBV5-8|TRBJ1-1
TGTGCCAGCAGCCCCAATTTCTCGGACAGGGATCTCTCCACTGAAGCTTTCTTT
CASSPNFSDRDLSTEAFF
>TRBD1|-|TRBV7-8|TRBJ2-3
TGTGCCAGCAGCGCCCGACAGGGCCTGGATACGCAGTATTTT
CASSARQGLDTQYF
>-|-|TRBV5-1|TRBJ2-2
TGCGCCAGCAGCTTGGAGGTCGGCAGCTTCACCGGGGAGCTGTTTTTT
CASSLEVGSFTGELFF
>-|-|TRBV18|TRBJ2-1
TGTGCCAGCTCCCCCGACGGGGGGCTGAGGTACAATGAGCAGTTCTTC
CASSPDGGLRYNEQFF
>-|-|TRBV20-1|TRBJ1-3
TGCAGTGCTAGTAGCCGGGGCAGGGGAAACACCATATATTTT
CSASSRGRGNTIYF
>-|-|TRBV28|TRBJ2-5
TGTGCCAGCAGTTTATATACCGGTGCGGAGACCCAGTACTTC
CASSLYTGAETQYF
>-|-|TRBV5-6|TRBJ2-1
TGTGCCAGCAGCCCAACGCCCAGCTCCTACAATGAGCAGTTCTTC
CASSPTPSSYNEQFF
>-|-|TRBV6-5|TRBJ1-1
TGTGCCAGCAGCATGGGGTTTGGCACCAGAGCTTTCTTT
CASSMGFGTRAFF
>-|few|TRBV27|TRBJ1-2
TGTGCCAGCAGCCCAGTCCAGAGCGTGAGTGGCTACACCTTC
CASSPVQSVSGYTF
>-|-|TRBV7-9|TRBJ2-7
TGTGCCAGCAGCTTAGCAGGCAGATTCTCCTACGAGCAGTACTTC
CASSLAGRFSYEQYF
>-|-|TRBV10-3|TRBJ2-5
TGTGCCACCGGGGGCGGTCAAGAGACCCAGTACTTC
CATGGGQETQYF
>-|-|TRBV7-9|TRBJ2-3
TGTGCCAGCAGCCCCCCCGGCGGGCAGGGGACAGATACGCAGTATTTT
CASSPPGGQGTDTQYF
>-|-|TRBV2|TRBJ1-4
TGTGCCAGCAGTGAAAGCGGCCTCTGGCTGTTTTTT
CASSESGLWLFF
>-|few|TRBV19|TRBJ1-6
TGTGCCAGTAGTATAGTGGGCACTTCACCCCTCCACTTT
CASSIVGTSPLHF
>TRBD2|-|TRBV6-6|TRBJ2-2
TGTGCCAGCAGGGGGACTAGCGGAAACACCGGGGAGCTGTTTTTT
CASRGTSGNTGELFF
>-|-|TRBV21-1|TRBJ1-1
TGTGCCAGCAGCGAGGGACAGGGCCCACAGGCTTTCTTT
CASSEGQGPQAFF
>TRBD2|-|TRBV2|TRBJ2-1
TGTGCCAGCAGTGAGGGGACTAGCGGCTACAATGAGCAGTTCTTC
CASSEGTSGYNEQFF
>-|-|TRBV3-1/TRBV3-2|TRBJ2-7
TGTGCCAGCAGCCAACTGGCTGGCCTCTCCTACGAGCAGTACTTC
CASSQLAGLSYEQYF
>-|-|TRBV21-1|TRBJ1-2
TGTGCCAGCTGCACGGGGAATGGCTACACCTTC
CASCTGNGYTF
>TRBD1|once|TRBV6-1|TRBJ2-7
TGTGCCAGCAGTGATCGGACAGGGGGAGATATTTTCTACGAGCAGTACTTC
CASSDRTGGDIFYEQYF
>-|-|TRBV19|TRBJ2-2
TGTGCCAGTAGTATCTGGACAGCGAACACCGGGGAGCTGTTTTTT
CASSIWTANTGELFF
>TRBD1|-|TRBV4-3|TRBJ2-7
TGCGCCAGCAGCCAAGATCTGCAGGGGGCGCGGAACGAGCAGTACTTC
CASSQDLQGARNEQYF
>TRBD2|few|TRBV5-6|TRBJ2-1
TGTGCCAGCAGCTTGACTAGCGGATACAATGAGCAGTTCTTC
CASSLTSGYNEQFF
>-|-|TRBV11-1|TRBJ2-1
TGTGCCAGCAGCGTCACGTGGTCCCTGTCCCATGAGCAGTTCTTC
CASSVTWSLSHEQFF
>-|once|TRBV5-1|TRBJ2-7
TGCGCCAGCAGGGTGTATGTAACCTCCTACGAGCAGTACTTC
CASRVYVTSYEQYF
>TRBD2|-|TRBV5-8|TRBJ2-1
TGTGCCAGCAGCGGCGGGACTAGGAAGCGTAATGAGCAGTTCTTC
CASSGGTRKRNEQFF
>-|-|TRBV7-8|TRBJ1-5
TGTGCCAGCAGTTCCGGGACCAGTCAGCCCCAGCATTTT
CASSSGTSQPQHF
>-|-|TRBV5-1|TRBJ2-7
TGCGCCAGCAGCCGAGGGGGGGCTCGGGACTACGAGCAGTACTTC
CASSRGGARDYEQYF
>-|once|TRBV7-8|TRBJ2-1
TGTGCCAGCAGCACACTAGTTTACAATGAGCAGTTCTTC
CASSTLVYNEQFF
>TRBD2|-|TRBV7-9|TRBJ2-3
TGTGCCAGCAGCTTAGGGGCGGGAGGGCCTTTTCACACAGATACGCAGTATTTT
CASSLGAGGPFHTDTQYF
>TRBD1|-|TRBV6-6|TRBJ2-5
TGTGCCAGCAGTCCCTATACCGGGACAGGGGGCTTTGAGACCCAGTACTTC
CASSPYTGTGGFETQYF
>TRBD2|-|TRBV7-3|TRBJ2-7
TGTGCCAGCAGCCAAACCGGGACTAGCGGGAGAGGCTACGAGCAGTACTTC
CASSQTGTSGRGYEQYF
>-|-|TRBV5-1|TRBJ2-5
TGCGCCAGCAGCGAACAGGGGACTATCCCCGACTTC
CASSEQGTIPDF
>-|-|TRBV28|TRBJ2-5
TGTGCCAGCAGTCTACAGTACAGGATGGGGACCCAGTACTTC
CASSLQYRMGTQYF
>-|-|TRBV7-2|TRBJ1-2
TGTGCCAGCAGCTCACGGACAGTCTCTTTTGGCTACACCTTC
CASSSRTVSFGYTF
>-|-|TRBV19|TRBJ2-7
TGTGCCAGTAGTAGCGGGTTAAGCTACGAGCAGTACTTC
CASSSGLSYEQYF
>-|-|TRBV7-6|TRBJ1-1
TGTGCCAGCAGCTTAGAAGGGGGAATTTCTTTCTTT
CASSLEGGISFF
>TRBD1|-|TRBV7-2|TRBJ1-2
TGTGCCAGCAGCCCACGACAGGGGGACTATGGCTACACCTTC
CASSPRQGDYGYTF
>-|-|TRBV2|TRBJ1-5
TGTGCCAGCACTGCGACAGGAAGCAATCAGCCCCAGCATTTT
CASTATGSNQPQHF
>-|-|TRBV11-3|TRBJ2-1
TGTGCCAGCAGCCCAAGACTAGTCAGGGTCCATGAGCAGTTCTTC
CASSPRLVRVHEQFF
>-|-|TRBV18|TRBJ1-2
TGTGCCAGCTCCGGGAGTAGTAACTATGGCTACACCTTC
CASSGSSNYGYTF
>TRBD1|-|TRBV9|TRBJ2-7
TGTGCCAGCAGCGCGCAAATGACAGGGGTCCCCCTCTACGAGCAGTACTTC
CASSAQMTGVPLYEQYF
>-|once|TRBV19|TRBJ2-3
TGTGCCAGCGCCCCGCAAGGGGGCACAGATACGCAGTATTTT
CASAPQGGTDTQYF
>-|few|TRBV5-6|TRBJ1-6
TGTGCCAGCAGTCAAGGAACGCTTTATAATTCACCCCTCCACTTT
CASSQGTLYNSPLHF
>TRBD1|-|TRBV5-4|TRBJ2-5
TGTGCCAGCAGCTTGGTCCCCCCGGGACAGGGGGGGGAGACCCAGTACTTC
CASSLVPPGQGGETQYF
>TRBD2|-|TRBV4-3|TRBJ2-1
TGCGCCAGCAGCCAAGATCCGGGAGGGTGGGGGAATGAGCAGTTCTTC
CASSQDPGGWGNEQFF